This T cell receptor beta chain was identified in a study of cytomegalovirus exposure and HLA in healthy donors (dated by TCRdb to about 2017). About the study as a whole: The approximately 710 repertoires of the first cohort and the 95 to 150 validation repertoires were produced on the same platform, according to a later analysis. High-throughput TCR immunosequencing, statistical association of individual TCRs with disease status, and machine learning were combined to predict cytomegalovirus infection status. A separate validation cohort of 90 to 150 different subjects was used in addition to the roughly 700-subject first cohort. The aim of the study was to test whether cataloging public T cell receptors could identify signatures of past pathogen exposure.

Overall study outcomes, separate from this receptor: A later analysis had no HLA typing for the validation cohort, so co-occurrence there was scored across all 120 or so repertoires. The classifier was reported to diagnose cytomegalovirus status with high specificity and sensitivity in both the original cohort and the validation cohort. It was suggested by the authors that the approach could potentially be generalized to other disease states and immunological phenotypes. A later analysis found that TCRs clustered in the first cohort also tended to co-occur in the 95 to 150 validation repertoires, with approximately 93% of cluster scores above 0. In vitro tests confirmed that a few of the cytomegalovirus-associated TCR beta chains recognize cytomegalovirus antigens. While some public TCRs were present in many individuals, most TCR sequences turned up only very rarely across donors. The study listed 164 TCR beta chains as associated with cytomegalovirus.

Donors formed part of the validation cohort, which comprised approximately 130 subjects and was distinct from the first cohort of 666 subjects. In regard to this clone: This receptor's antigen is unknown. Per-nucleotide qualities are absent, and no much larger clonotype sits a single base away.

The method behind the library was the immunoSEQ multiplex PCR assay. The authors' pipeline ran thus. A statistical classification framework was built for diagnosing cytomegalovirus status from the catalog of TCR beta chain sequences. In its TCRdb copy, this immuneACCESS table keeps in-frame sequences only and misses some clones. Where compared with another copy, unresolved V genes explain less than half of these, and the others have no known cause. The V and J calls and clone size are taken from that table; D and trimming were inferred from the DNA. The sample table holds some 170,000 clones, of which over 80% were seen once. Of the sample, approximately 2% is held by the ten largest clones. Specimen: PBMCs. This TCR was sampled from a man in his thirties or forties in good health and CMV-seropositive.

The encoded CDR3 is CASSSLQGIYGYTF. The nucleotides read TGTGCCAGCAGCTCCCTACAGGGGATCTATGGCTACACCTTC. The chain was built from TRBV7-9 and TRBJ1-2, with 7 central nucleotides matching TRBD1. The CDR1 and CDR2 encoded by the germline V gene (reference sequence) are SEHNR and FQNEAQ. From its cysteine to its phenylalanine, the CDR3 spans 14 amino acids. Left in the record is the CDR3 DNA by itself, 42 bases read in frame from the first base. Trimming leaves V shorter by 4 bases and J shorter by 4 bases, with the junction holding 6 bases beyond the gene matches.